The rows below give T cell receptor beta chains drawn from one sample of a study of tumor-infiltrating lymphocytes in oesophageal squamous cell carcinoma. TCRdb reanalysed the PCR reads using MiXCR and keeps one entry per CDR3 protein. Here the sample spans about 18,000 distinct CDR3 sequences, less than 55% being singletons. Input material: blood. The receptors were sampled from a female donor with esophageal squamous cell carcinoma. The conserved cysteine and the conserved F or W are not part of the CDR3 here. Expanded clones get a size class; other rows say once, few or many, or leave the size out.

CDR3aa: ASSPDLAASYNEQF; abundance: many; v_gene: TRBV27; j_gene: TRBJ2-1
CDR3aa: ASSTPGTGWREQY; abundance: NA; v_gene: TRBV5-4; j_gene: NA
CDR3aa: SATSGRGGQETQY; abundance: few; v_gene: TRBV20-1; j_gene: NA
CDR3aa: ASSRAPGGYEQY; abundance: NA; v_gene: TRBV7-2; j_gene: NA
CDR3aa: ASILGGYEQF; abundance: few; v_gene: TRBV2; j_gene: NA
CDR3aa: ASRPTTLHEKLF; abundance: NA; v_gene: TRBV6-5; j_gene: TRBJ1-4
CDR3aa: ASSPRHRRYQPQH; abundance: NA; v_gene: TRBV7-3; j_gene: TRBJ1-5
CDR3aa: ASSLRQGSSYEQY; abundance: NA; v_gene: TRBV9; j_gene: NA
CDR3aa: ASSRDRANTEAF; abundance: NA; v_gene: TRBV7-8; j_gene: TRBJ1-1
CDR3aa: ASSQDDVLAGWGSYNEQF; abundance: NA; v_gene: TRBV4-1; j_gene: TRBJ2-1
CDR3aa: ASSGRAVQETQY; abundance: many; v_gene: TRBV6-1; j_gene: TRBJ2-5
CDR3aa: ASSRSGTPEETQY; abundance: NA; v_gene: TRBV7-3; j_gene: TRBJ2-5
CDR3aa: ASSMSDGGLEQY; abundance: NA; v_gene: TRBV5-1; j_gene: TRBJ2-7
CDR3aa: ASSLSFRGPGELF; abundance: many; v_gene: TRBV5-4; j_gene: TRBJ2-2
CDR3aa: ASRQGGLYNEQF; abundance: NA; v_gene: TRBV27; j_gene: NA
CDR3aa: ASSSGAGLQF; abundance: NA; v_gene: TRBV7-6; j_gene: NA
CDR3aa: ASRPGTGNTDTQY; abundance: NA; v_gene: TRBV5-1; j_gene: TRBJ2-3
CDR3aa: ASSLDSGFRGANVLT; abundance: NA; v_gene: TRBV7-2; j_gene: TRBJ2-6
CDR3aa: ASMLNSGRETQY; abundance: NA; v_gene: TRBV7-2; j_gene: TRBJ2-5
CDR3aa: ASSLWSGSSYEQY; abundance: NA; v_gene: TRBV7-2; j_gene: TRBJ2-7
CDR3aa: ASSLASTGYETQY; abundance: few; v_gene: TRBV7-7; j_gene: NA
CDR3aa: ASSRGYGQGQT; abundance: many; v_gene: TRBV19; j_gene: TRBJ1-2